The 10 T cell receptor beta chains given below trace back to one sample, sequenced in a study of T-cell reconstitution after alpha-beta-depleted transplantation in children (dated by TCRdb to the mid-2010s). Libraries were prepared through PCR. Instrument on record: Illumina HiSeq 2500. To normalize quantification of the TCRbeta repertoire, the TCR libraries were built with molecular barcoding that relied on unique molecular identifiers. TCRdb applied fastp at Q25 and MiXCR to the public reads, then kept only in-frame beta chains. Every distinct CDR3 protein forms one entry, paired with its most common genes and DNA. Present in this sample are over 550,000 distinct CDR3 sequences, under 12% of which were seen just once. In total, the top ten clones hold 4% of the sample. Source: PBMCs from the stem cell graft donor, taken from the stem cell graft. Source of these receptors: a human donor who donated a stem cell graft to a child with acute myeloid leukemia.

The chain joins TRBV6-1 to TRBJ2-7; 7 bases are a match to TRBD2. V was pared by 7 bases and J by 3 bases, with 9 bases of the junction left unmatched. Germline CDR1 reads MNHNS; CDR2 reads SASEGT. CDR3 size: 14 residues. The CDR3, as DNA: TGTGCCAGCACCTCTAGCGGTATCCTCTACGAGCAGTACTTC. As protein: CASTSSGILYEQYF.

V and J are TRBV25-1 and TRBJ2-1; 11 bases match TRBD1. The length of the CDR3 is 16 residues. Per the germline V gene, CDR1 is MGHDK and CDR2 is SYGVNS. J was trimmed by 4 bases and V by 7 bases; bases with no gene match: 9. CDR3 sequence: CASTPTGQGVYNEQFF. The CDR3, as DNA: TGTGCCAGCACGCCTACGGGACAGGGGGTGTACAATGAGCAGTTCTTC.

V is TRBV11-2 and J is TRBJ1-1, with D hard to call. V was trimmed by 4 bases and J by 1 base, leaving 13 bases between them. The CDR3 is made up of 15 amino acids. Germline values: CDR1 SGHAT, CDR2 FQNNGV. CDR3 nucleotides: TGTGCCAGCAGCTCGCGACCCGGCAAGAACACTGAAGCTTTCTTT. Protein product: CASSSRPGKNTEAFF.

This clonotype was counted ten times or more. The gene calls are TRBV2 and TRBJ2-3; D is unresolved. The CDR3 sequence is 14 residues long. V was pared by 4 bases and J by 1 base, with 9 bases between. CDR1 and CDR2 (germline): SNHLY, FYNNEI. CDR3 loop: CASSAGSGTDTQYF. The CDR3 bases are TGTGCCAGCAGTGCCGGCTCAGGCACAGATACGCAGTATTTT.

This chain joins TRBV19 and TRBJ2-7; D is perhaps TRBD2 (6 bases). CDR1 LNHDA and CDR2 SQIVND come from the germline V gene (reference sequence). CDR3 size: 15 residues. The ends were cut back, 6 bases at V and 4 bases at J, with 19 bases in the middle. The CDR3 sequence: CASRSSGLGVYEQYF. The CDR3 coding sequence is TGTGCCAGTAGATCATCGGGACTTGGGGTTTACGAGCAGTACTTC.

This clonotype came up a few times. This chain links TRBV9 with TRBJ2-7, with a possible D match to TRBD1 (6 bases). This CDR3 spans 14 amino acids. With 4 bases removed from V and 1 base from J, the gap between germline ends came to 12 bases. CDR1 SGDLS and CDR2 YYNGEE come from the germline V gene. CDR3 sequence reads: CASSPQDRSYEQYF. The CDR3, as DNA: TGTGCCAGCAGCCCCCAGGACAGATCCTACGAGCAGTACTTC.

The rearrangement links TRBV7-8 to TRBJ2-7; 7 bases map to TRBD2. This CDR3 comprises 14 residues. J lost 3 bases, V lost 4 bases, and 6 bases had no gene match. Germline-derived CDR1 and CDR2 are SGHVS and FQNEAQ. This CDR3 is CASSSGLGIYEQYF. The DNA for the CDR3 is TGTGCCAGCAGCTCCGGACTAGGGATCTACGAGCAGTACTTC. The full variable domain, completed using reference TRBV7-8 and TRBJ2-7, is GAGVSQSPRYKVAKRGQDVALRCDPISGHVSLFWYQQALGQGPEFLTYFQNEAQLDKSGLPSDRFFAERPEGSVSTLKIQRTQQEDSAVYLCASSSGLGIYEQYFGPGTRLTVT.

The CDR3 DNA is TGTGCCAGCAGTTCGTCACCCCTCGCGCAGTATTTT. This codes for CASSSSPLAQYF. The chain uses TRBV2 and TRBJ2-3; D gene ambiguous. Deletions cut 5 bases from V and 10 bases from J, with 13 bases between. The germline V gene has CDR1 SNHLY and CDR2 FYNNEI. CDR3 length: 12 amino acids.

At least ten counts were recorded for this clonotype. The chain combines TRBV5-1 with TRBJ1-3; D is unclear. With 4 bases removed from V and 0 bases from J, the gap between germline ends came to 11 bases. CDR1 is SGHRS, CDR2 YFSETQ, per germline. The CDR3 sequence is 15 residues long. The CDR3 DNA sequence: TGCGCCAGCAGCCCGGAAGGATTCTCTGGAAACACCATATATTTT. Its translation is CASSPEGFSGNTIYF.

This clonotype has at least ten counts. The rearrangement uses TRBV27 and TRBJ1-5; D not certain. This CDR3 has 14 residues. V was cut by 2 bases and J by 7 bases, with 12 bases left in between. Germline V CDR1 and CDR2: MNHEY, SMNVEV (reference sequence). CDR3 region: CASSLRPRVQPQHF. Written as DNA, the CDR3 is TGTGCCAGCAGTTTACGGCCGCGGGTACAGCCCCAGCATTTT.